Listed below are T cell receptor beta chains from one sample, sequenced in a study of blood T cell repertoires in COVID-19. This table comes from immunoSEQ multiplex PCR, and its TCRdb copy is limited to in-frame clones, with some not included. Of about 230,000 clones in the sample, 80% to 90% are singletons; the top ten hold about 2.5%. Material: peripheral blood. Receptors originate from a man aged 30-40 years with COVID-19, enrolled during active disease. CDR3s include the opening cysteine and the closing phenylalanine or tryptophan. The D gene is left open where the match is weak. The size of a clone is reported for some rows only, either as once, few or many, or as a class for expanded clones.

size | J | D | V | CDR3 | DNA
NA | TRBJ1-3 | NA | TRBV18 | CASSRLTGGSGNTIYF | TGTGCCAGCTCACGACTGACAGGAGGATCTGGAAACACCATATATTTT
NA | TRBJ1-6 | TRBD1 | TRBV10-3 | CAIRDRSGTDGNSPLHF | TGTGCCATCAGAGACCGGTCCGGGACAGACGGTAATTCACCCCTCCACTTT
NA | TRBJ1-2 | NA | TRBV24-1 | CATSDLRQHGYTF | TGTGCCACCAGTGATTTAAGACAGCATGGCTACACCTTC
NA | TRBJ1-6 | NA | TRBV18 | CASSPPEGVNSPLHF | TGTGCCAGCTCACCACCGGAAGGGGTTAATTCACCCCTCCACTTT
NA | TRBJ2-7 | NA | TRBV6-5 | CASYEQGSGSYEQYF | TGTGCCAGCTACGAACAGGGTTCTGGCTCCTACGAGCAGTACTTC
NA | TRBJ2-2 | NA | TRBV7-6 | CASSLAGANTGELFF | TGTGCCAGCAGCTTAGCAGGGGCGAACACCGGGGAGCTGTTTTTT
NA | TRBJ1-4 | NA | TRBV5-1 | CASSLDPSRANEKLFF | TGCGCCAGCAGCTTGGATCCTTCTAGAGCTAATGAAAAACTGTTTTTT
NA | TRBJ2-1 | NA | TRBV19 | CASSIGGRSREQFF | TGTGCCAGTAGTATAGGCGGTCGATCTCGTGAGCAGTTCTTC
once | TRBJ1-1 | TRBD1 | TRBV2 | CASKDRVLTEAFF | TGTGCCAGCAAGGACAGGGTCTTGACTGAAGCTTTCTTT
NA | TRBJ2-7 | NA | TRBV7-2 | CASSPRFQPGEQYF | TGTGCCAGCAGCCCCCGTTTCCAGCCCGGGGAGCAGTACTTC
NA | TRBJ2-6 | TRBD2 | TRBV7-3 | CASSPTASGGLSGANVLTF | TGTGCCAGCAGCCCGACAGCTAGCGGGGGCCTCTCTGGGGCCAACGTCCTGACTTTC
NA | TRBJ1-3 | NA | TRBV7-8 | CASSLNPGNTIYF | TGTGCCAGCAGCTTAAATCCGGGAAACACCATATATTTT
NA | TRBJ1-1 | NA | TRBV4-2 | CASSQLDRRDTEAFF | TGTGCCAGCAGCCAGCTGGACCGGCGGGACACTGAAGCTTTCTTT
NA | TRBJ1-1 | TRBD1 | TRBV11-2 | CASSLGTGNTEAFF | TGTGCCAGCAGCTTAGGGACAGGGAACACTGAAGCTTTCTTT
NA | TRBJ1-2 | NA | TRBV11-2 | CASSFSEAGGYTF | TGTGCCAGCAGCTTCAGTGAGGCGGGCGGCTACACCTTC
NA | TRBJ2-1 | TRBD2 | TRBV7-6 | CASSLYPGGSYNEQFF | TGTGCCAGCAGCCTCTACCCGGGGGGGTCCTACAATGAGCAGTTCTTC
NA | TRBJ2-7 | TRBD2 | TRBV6-2/TRBV6-3 | CASSSTSGRRNEQYF | TGTGCCAGCAGCTCGACTAGCGGGAGACGGAACGAGCAGTACTTC
NA | TRBJ2-2 | NA | TRBV7-2 | CAAREISRYTGELFF | TGTGCCGCTCGAGAAATTAGCAGATACACCGGGGAGCTGTTTTTT
once | TRBJ2-7 | TRBD1 | TRBV12-5 | CASGPGTGVNEQYF | TGTGCTAGTGGTCCCGGGACAGGGGTAAACGAGCAGTACTTC
once | TRBJ1-2 | TRBD1 | TRBV24-1 | CATSDNPYRDRGVDGYTF | TGTGCCACCAGTGATAACCCTTACCGGGACAGGGGGGTAGATGGCTACACCTTC
NA | TRBJ2-7 | TRBD2 | TRBV6-6 | CASRPGLAGTYEQYF | TGTGCCAGCAGGCCGGGACTAGCGGGGACCTACGAGCAGTACTTC
NA | TRBJ2-7 | TRBD1 | TRBV19 | CASGVWGQGASYEQYF | TGTGCCAGTGGGGTCTGGGGGCAGGGGGCCTCCTACGAGCAGTACTTC
NA | TRBJ1-6 | NA | TRBV2 | CASSLQGEGNSPLHF | TGTGCCAGCAGTTTACAGGGAGAAGGTAATTCACCCCTCCACTTT
once | TRBJ1-2 | NA | TRBV19 | CASSIADSNYGYTF | TGTGCCAGTAGTATAGCGGACAGTAACTATGGCTACACCTTC
NA | TRBJ1-5 | TRBD1 | TRBV6-5 | CASTDRGPEGQPQHF | TGTGCCAGCACCGACAGGGGGCCGGAGGGTCAGCCCCAGCATTTT
few | TRBJ1-6 | TRBD1 | TRBV3-1/TRBV3-2 | CASSPEVTGKNSPLHF | TGTGCCAGCAGCCCGGAGGTGACAGGGAAGAATTCACCCCTCCACTTT
NA | TRBJ1-1 | NA | TRBV19 | CASSPYGYTEAFF | TGTGCCAGTAGTCCTTACGGGTACACTGAAGCTTTCTTT
NA | TRBJ2-1 | TRBD2 | TRBV7-9 | CASSLGLAPNEQFF | TGTGCCAGCAGTTTGGGACTAGCGCCCAATGAGCAGTTCTTC
NA | TRBJ1-6 | TRBD1 | TRBV7-6 | CASSPAGQGSSPLHF | TGTGCCAGCAGCCCCGCCGGACAGGGTAGTTCACCCCTCCACTTT
NA | TRBJ1-5 | NA | TRBV25-1 | CASSESIGGNQPQHF | TGTGCCAGCAGTGAATCGATCGGGGGCAATCAGCCCCAGCATTTT
NA | TRBJ1-2 | NA | TRBV28 | CASSLSSEGSPGYGYTF | TGTGCCAGCAGTTTATCCTCCGAAGGGTCCCCGGGATATGGCTACACCTTC
NA | TRBJ2-1 | TRBD2 | TRBV27 | CASSFRGGYNEQFF | TGTGCCAGCAGTTTTCGGGGGGGATACAATGAGCAGTTCTTC
NA | TRBJ1-5 | TRBD1 | TRBV28 | CASSLGQGNQPQHF | TGTGCCAGCAGTCTAGGACAGGGAAATCAGCCCCAGCATTTT
NA | TRBJ2-7 | NA | TRBV21-1 | CASSKGADIGYEQYF | TGTGCCAGCAGCAAGGGAGCCGATATCGGCTACGAGCAGTACTTC
NA | TRBJ2-7 | TRBD1 | TRBV6-5 | CASSFLDRDYEQYF | TGTGCCAGCAGTTTCCTGGACAGGGACTACGAGCAGTACTTC
NA | TRBJ1-4 | NA | TRBV7-3 | CASSEGANEKLFF | TGTGCCAGCAGCGAAGGGGCTAATGAAAAACTGTTTTTT
NA | TRBJ2-6 | TRBD1 | TRBV28 | CASRPQGASGANVLTF | TGTGCCAGCAGACCCCAGGGGGCGTCGGGGGCCAACGTCCTGACTTTC
NA | TRBJ2-7 | TRBD1 | TRBV5-1 | CASSLEGTGSYEQYF | TGCGCCAGCAGCTTGGAGGGGACAGGGAGCTACGAGCAGTACTTC
few | TRBJ1-1 | NA | TRBV18 | CASSPGGGNEAFF | TGTGCCAGCTCACCAGGGGGGGGAAATGAAGCTTTCTTT
NA | TRBJ2-1 | TRBD2 | TRBV7-3 | CASGSGGSSYNEQFF | TGTGCCAGCGGGAGCGGGGGAAGCTCCTACAATGAGCAGTTCTTC
NA | TRBJ2-1 | TRBD2 | TRBV10-1 | CASSDPPGLALCQFFNEQFF | TGCGCCAGCAGTGACCCGCCGGGACTAGCTCTTTGCCAATTCTTTAATGAGCAGTTCTTC
few | TRBJ1-2 | NA | TRBV5-1 | CASSRTESQYGYTF | TGCGCCAGCAGCCGGACAGAATCGCAATATGGCTACACCTTC
NA | TRBJ1-1 | TRBD1 | TRBV5-4 | CASSSGQARKMNTEAFF | TGTGCCAGCAGCTCGGGACAGGCCAGGAAGATGAACACTGAAGCTTTCTTT
NA | TRBJ1-2 | NA | TRBV6-5 | CASSPWTPSNYGYTF | TGTGCCAGCAGTCCATGGACACCCTCTAACTATGGCTACACCTTC
NA | TRBJ1-5 | TRBD1 | TRBV5-1 | CASSFNRGQPQHF | TGCGCCAGCAGTTTTAACAGGGGTCAGCCCCAGCATTTT
NA | TRBJ2-5 | TRBD2 | TRBV3-1/TRBV3-2 | CASSQGASGRSETQYF | TGTGCCAGCAGCCAAGGCGCTAGCGGGAGGTCAGAGACCCAGTACTTC
NA | TRBJ2-7 | NA | TRBV5-4 | CASSLSDSSYEQYF | TGTGCCAGCAGCTTGAGTGACAGTTCCTACGAGCAGTACTTC
NA | TRBJ2-1 | TRBD1 | TRBV18 | CASSTRTGEVEQFF | TGTGCCAGCTCAACTAGGACAGGGGAGGTTGAGCAGTTCTTC
few | TRBJ1-5 | TRBD1 | TRBV30 | CAWTPDRGQPQHF | TGTGCCTGGACCCCGGACAGGGGCCAGCCCCAGCATTTT
NA | TRBJ2-7 | TRBD1 | TRBV5-1 | CASSRLTYSAGGSNQYEQYF | TGCGCCAGCAGCCGATTAACTTATTCCGCAGGGGGCAGTAATCAGTACGAGCAGTACTTC
NA | TRBJ1-1 | NA | TRBV4-3 | CASSPTRDGTEAFF | TGCGCCAGCAGTCCTACTCGCGATGGCACTGAAGCTTTCTTT
NA | TRBJ2-3 | TRBD2 | TRBV12-5 | CASGHGLDGATDTQYF | TGTGCTAGTGGTCACGGACTAGATGGAGCCACAGATACGCAGTATTTT
few | TRBJ2-3 | NA | TRBV25-1 | CASSEFRGAVGDTQYF | TGTGCCAGCAGTGAATTCCGGGGGGCGGTTGGAGATACGCAGTATTTT
NA | TRBJ1-6 | TRBD1 | TRBV5-4 | CASSPGTGKDNSPLHF | TGTGCCAGCAGCCCCGGGACAGGGAAAGATAATTCACCCCTCCACTTT